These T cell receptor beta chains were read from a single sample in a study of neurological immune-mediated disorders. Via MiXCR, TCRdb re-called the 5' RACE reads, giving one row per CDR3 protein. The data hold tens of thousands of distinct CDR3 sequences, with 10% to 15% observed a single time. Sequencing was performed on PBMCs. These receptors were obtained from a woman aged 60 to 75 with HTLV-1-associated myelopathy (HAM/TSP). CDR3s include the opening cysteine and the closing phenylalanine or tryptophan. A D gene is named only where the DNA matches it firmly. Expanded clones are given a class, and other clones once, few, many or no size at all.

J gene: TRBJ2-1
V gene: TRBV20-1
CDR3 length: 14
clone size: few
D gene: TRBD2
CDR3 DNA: TGCAGTGCCCTAGCGGAAGTGGGGTACAATGAGCAGTTCTTC
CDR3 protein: CSALAEVGYNEQFF

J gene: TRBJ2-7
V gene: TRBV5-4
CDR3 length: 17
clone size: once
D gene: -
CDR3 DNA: TGTGCCAGCAGCTTGTCGATTAACCCGTCAAGGTCCTACGAGCAGTACTTC
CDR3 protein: CASSLSINPSRSYEQYF

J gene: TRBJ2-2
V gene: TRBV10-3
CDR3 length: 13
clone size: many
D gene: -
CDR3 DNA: TGTGCCATCAGCCGGGGGAACACCGGGGAGCTGTTTTTT
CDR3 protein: CAISRGNTGELFF

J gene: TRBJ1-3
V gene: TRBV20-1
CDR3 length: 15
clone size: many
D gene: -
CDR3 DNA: TGCAGTGCTAGAGCGGGGGTCGAATCTGGAAACACCATATATTTT
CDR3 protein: CSARAGVESGNTIYF

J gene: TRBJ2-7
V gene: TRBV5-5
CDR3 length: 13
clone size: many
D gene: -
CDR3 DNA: TGTGCCAGCAGCTTGTGGGCGGGGTTCGAGCAGTACTTC
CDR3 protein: CASSLWAGFEQYF

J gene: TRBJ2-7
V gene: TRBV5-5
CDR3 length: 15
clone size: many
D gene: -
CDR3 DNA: TGTGCCAGCAGCCCGGACAGAAGCCAGACCTACGAGCAGTACTTC
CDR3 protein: CASSPDRSQTYEQYF

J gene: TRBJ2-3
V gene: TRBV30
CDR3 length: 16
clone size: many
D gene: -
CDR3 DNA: TGTGCCTGGACTATCCGATGGCAGGGAATAACAGATACGCAGTATTTT
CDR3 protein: CAWTIRWQGITDTQYF

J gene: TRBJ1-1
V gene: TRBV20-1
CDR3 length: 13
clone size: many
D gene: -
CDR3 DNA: TGCAGTGCTATCGAGGGACTGAACACTGAAGCTTTCTTT
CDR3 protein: CSAIEGLNTEAFF

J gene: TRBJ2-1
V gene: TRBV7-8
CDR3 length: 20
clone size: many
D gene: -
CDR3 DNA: TGTGCCAGCAGCTTAGAGGCGTCTAGCACGACCCTGAGCTCCTACAATGAGCAGTTCTTC
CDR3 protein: CASSLEASSTTLSSYNEQFF

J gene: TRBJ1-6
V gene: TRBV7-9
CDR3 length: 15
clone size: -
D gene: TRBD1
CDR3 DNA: TGTGCCACCAGCTTCTTTGACAGGGGACATTCACCCCTCCACTTT
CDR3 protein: CATSFFDRGHSPLHF

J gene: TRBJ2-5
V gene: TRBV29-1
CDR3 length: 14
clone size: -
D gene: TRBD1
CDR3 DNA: TGCAGCGTTGGAGGACAGGGGGCTTGGGAGACCCAGTACTTC
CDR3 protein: CSVGGQGAWETQYF

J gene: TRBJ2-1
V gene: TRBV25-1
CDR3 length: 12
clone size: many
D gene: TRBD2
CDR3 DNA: TGTGCCAGCAGTGCACTAGCGGGAGGGCCCATCTTC
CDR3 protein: CASSALAGGPIF

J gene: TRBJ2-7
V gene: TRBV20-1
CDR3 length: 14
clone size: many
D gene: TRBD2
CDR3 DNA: TGCAGTGCTACAGCGGGGGGGAGCTCCTACGAGCAGTACTTC
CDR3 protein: CSATAGGSSYEQYF

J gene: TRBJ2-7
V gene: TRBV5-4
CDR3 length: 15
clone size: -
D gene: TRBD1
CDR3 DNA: TGTGCCAGCAGCTTCCGACAGGGGAGATCGTACGAGCAGTACTTC
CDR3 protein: CASSFRQGRSYEQYF

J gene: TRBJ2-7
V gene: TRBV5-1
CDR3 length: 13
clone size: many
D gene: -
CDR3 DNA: TGCGCCAGCAGGATGAACCAACTCTACGAGCAGTACTTC
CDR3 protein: CASRMNQLYEQYF

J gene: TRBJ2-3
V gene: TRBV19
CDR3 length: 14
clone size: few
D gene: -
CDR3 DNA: TGTGCCAGTAGTATGGCACCTGGCGGGGATACGCAGTATTTT
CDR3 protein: CASSMAPGGDTQYF

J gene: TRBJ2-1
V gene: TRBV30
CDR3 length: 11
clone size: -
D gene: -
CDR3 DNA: TGTGCCTGGAGCGGATACAATGAGCAGTTCTTC
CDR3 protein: CAWSGYNEQFF

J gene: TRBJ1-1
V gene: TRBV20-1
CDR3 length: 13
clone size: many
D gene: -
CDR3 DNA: TGCAGTGCTAGTACATCCATGAACACTGAAGCTTTCTTT
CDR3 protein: CSASTSMNTEAFF

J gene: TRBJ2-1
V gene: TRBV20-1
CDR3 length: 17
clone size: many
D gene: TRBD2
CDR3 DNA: TGCAGTGCTAGAGGGAATGAGTGGCGGGGGGTCTACAATGAGCAGTTCTTC
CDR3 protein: CSARGNEWRGVYNEQFF

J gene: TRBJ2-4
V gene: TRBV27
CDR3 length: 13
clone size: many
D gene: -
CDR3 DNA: TGTGCCAGCAGTTTTGGGGGGCCCAACATTCAGTACTTC
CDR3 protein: CASSFGGPNIQYF

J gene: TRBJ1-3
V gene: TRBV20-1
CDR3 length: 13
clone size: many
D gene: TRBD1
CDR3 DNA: TGCAGTGCCAGGGGGGGCTCTGGAAACACCATATATTTT
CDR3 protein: CSARGGSGNTIYF

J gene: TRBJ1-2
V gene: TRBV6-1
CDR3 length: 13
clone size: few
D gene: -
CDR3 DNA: TGTGCCAGCATGGACAGACGGGCCTATGGCTACACCTTC
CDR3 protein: CASMDRRAYGYTF

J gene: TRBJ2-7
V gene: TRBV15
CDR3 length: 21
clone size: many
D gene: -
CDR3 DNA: TGTGCCACCAGCAGGTTAACAGGGGGCGCGATGGCTAGCGGGAGCCGACACGAGCAGTACTTC
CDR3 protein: CATSRLTGGAMASGSRHEQYF

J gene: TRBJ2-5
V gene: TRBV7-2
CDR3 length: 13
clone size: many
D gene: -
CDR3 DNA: TGTGCCAGCAGCTTAAACCCCCGAGGGACCCAGTACTTC
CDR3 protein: CASSLNPRGTQYF

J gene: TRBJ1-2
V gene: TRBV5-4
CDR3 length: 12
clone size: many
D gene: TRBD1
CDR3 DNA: TGTGCCAGCAGCTTCGGGACAGTTACCTACACCTTC
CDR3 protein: CASSFGTVTYTF

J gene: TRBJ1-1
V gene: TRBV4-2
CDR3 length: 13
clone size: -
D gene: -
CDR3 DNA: TGTGCCAGCAGCCAAGATCCCGCGGCTGAAGCTTTCTTT
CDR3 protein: CASSQDPAAEAFF

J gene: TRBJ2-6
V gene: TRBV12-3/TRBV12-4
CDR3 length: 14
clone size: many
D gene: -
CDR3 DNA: TGTGCCAGCAGTTCAGGGTCTGGGGCCAACGTCCTGACTTTC
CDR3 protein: CASSSGSGANVLTF

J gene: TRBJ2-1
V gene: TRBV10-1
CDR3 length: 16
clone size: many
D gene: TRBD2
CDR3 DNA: TGCGCCAGCAGTGAGAGTCTAGCGGGAGCCTACAATGAGCAGTTCTTC
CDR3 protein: CASSESLAGAYNEQFF

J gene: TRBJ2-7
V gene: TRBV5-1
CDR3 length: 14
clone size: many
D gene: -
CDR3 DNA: TGCGCCAACAGCTTCCCGGACGGAGCCTACGAGCAGTACTTC
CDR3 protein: CANSFPDGAYEQYF